Listed below are T cell receptor beta chains from one sample, sequenced in a study of blood T cell repertoires in COVID-19. Repertoires were generated with immunoSEQ multiplex PCR, while TCRdb's copy carries only in-frame clones and drops some. This table has 90,000 to 100,000 clones, around 80% appearing once. Sequencing was performed on peripheral blood. These receptors were obtained from a man aged 60 to 69 with acute or convalescent COVID-19. Both conserved end residues are part of each CDR3. The order of the fields is J gene, V gene, CDR3 protein.

TRBJ1-2 TRBV28 CASRGPDRRLYGYTF
TRBJ1-2 TRBV5-1 CASSFWPGTVFYGYTF
TRBJ1-1 TRBV10-3 CAISDLQWAKAFF
TRBJ2-5 TRBV9 CASSVAPGIAGGQETQYF
TRBJ1-5 TRBV6-5 CASGPEGPQHF
TRBJ2-1 TRBV5-1 CASSLESGGNEQFF
TRBJ2-1 TRBV7-2 CASSGTSGANNEQFF
TRBJ2-3 TRBV6-2/TRBV6-3 CASSYLISGESDTQYF
TRBJ2-7 TRBV19 CASSIDISEQYF
TRBJ2-7 TRBV4-3 CASSHGTESSYEQYF
TRBJ2-6 TRBV4-3 CASSQPLGRSGANVLTF
TRBJ1-2 TRBV7-9 CASSLGAEWSYTF
TRBJ1-1 TRBV18 CASSPETGGNTEAFF
TRBJ1-3 TRBV21-1 CAVGRGILSGNTIYF
TRBJ1-1 TRBV3-1/TRBV3-2 CASTPGQANTEAFF
TRBJ2-7 TRBV15 CATSRGTGGSYEQYF
TRBJ1-5 TRBV28 CASSLRQGGQPQHF
TRBJ1-5 TRBV12-5 CASGLVSQGNQPQHF
TRBJ1-2 TRBV18 CASSPNQANYGYTF
TRBJ1-2 TRBV3-1/TRBV3-2 CASSPFRAGQGSYGYTF
TRBJ2-2 TRBV4-1 CASSQPPAEQGPSLRRTGELFF
TRBJ2-3 TRBV15 CATSGSGTSGGAWGINTQYF
TRBJ2-3 TRBV5-1 CASSSSGGDRDTQYF